Here is one TCR beta chain with its context. These data belong to a study of blood T cells in healthy people across ages. About the research overall: Through template switching, about one barcoded beta molecule was captured per two T cells, as measured in model experiments.

Russia was home to the donors, healthy Caucasian individuals aged about 6 to 90. The authors ran a second PCR of roughly 6 to 12 cycles using a sample-barcoded 5' primer and a J-beta primer mix. TCRdb re-called the 5' RACE reads with MiXCR, one entry per CDR3 protein. The repertoire holds about 780,000 distinct CDR3 sequences, around 25% seen once, with 2.5% to 3.5% in the top ten. With V trimmed by 2 bases and J by 4 bases, 6 bases remained unmatched. This CDR3 is 15 amino acids long. Germline CDR1 is SGHTA and CDR2 is FQGNSA. These same data were also listed under a study on T cells of mothers and their children.

The sample comprised blood. J is TRBJ2-5 and V is TRBV7-2, with 8 nucleotides matching TRBD1. The clonotype originates from a boy aged 5-17 years in good health. The chain's CDR3 is CASSLKGTGRETQYF. The CDR3 DNA follows: TGTGCCAGCAGCTTAAAAGGGACAGGAAGAGAGACCCAGTACTTC.